Following are 26 T cell receptor beta chains from one sample sequenced in a study of cytomegalovirus exposure and HLA in healthy donors. Amplification used 60 Vbeta primers and 13 Jbeta primers. Clones were read by immunoSEQ multiplex PCR, and TCRdb kept only the in-frame ones, dropping some. The sample consists of 100,000 to 150,000 clones, roughly 74% of them appearing once. The specimen was PBMCs. These receptors were taken from a woman aged 45-60 years in good health and CMV-seropositive.

In this sample, this clone is medium-sized (0.01 to 0.1%). This chain links TRBV5-4 with TRBJ2-2; D gene uncertain. The germline gives CDR1 SGHNT, CDR2 YYREEE (reference sequence). V lost 3 bases to trimming and J lost 7 bases, with 7 bases between them. The CDR3 runs to 12 residues. CDR3 in amino acids: CASSSRIGELFF. For the CDR3, the DNA is TGTGCCAGCAGCTCGAGGATCGGGGAGCTGTTTTTT.

This chain joins TRBV6-4 and TRBJ2-1; D possibly corresponds to TRBD2 (5 bases). Looked up from germline, CDR1 is MRHNA and CDR2 is SNTAGT. V was shortened by 6 bases and J by 0 bases, with 9 bases between the two germline ends. CDR3 length: 14 amino acids. The CDR3 DNA reads as TGTGCCAGCAGCTCGGCGGGCTCCTACAATGAGCAGTTCTTC. Its protein product is CASSSAGSYNEQFF.

The genes are TRBV2 and TRBJ2-5; TRBD1 agrees at 7 bases. The junction had 8 bases not matched to a gene; V was cut back by 3 bases and J by 4 bases. The CDR3 has 15 amino acids. Germline assignment: CDR1 SNHLY and CDR2 FYNNEI. CDR3 sequence: CASSEVEGAGETQYF. The CDR3, as DNA: TGTGCCAGCAGTGAGGTTGAGGGGGCCGGAGAGACCCAGTACTTC. The whole variable domain, filled in from reference TRBV2 and TRBJ2-5, reads EPEVTQTPSHQVTQMGQEVILRCVPISNHLYFYWYRQILGQKVEFLVSFYNNEISEKSEIFDDQFSVERPDGSNFTLKIRSTKLEDSAMYFCASSEVEGAGETQYFGPGTRLLVL.

This clone was counted only a few times. The rearrangement links TRBV11-3 to TRBJ2-1; 12 bases are shared with TRBD2. V shed 7 bases and J 8 bases; nucleotides not matched to a gene: 6. The germline gives CDR1 SGHNT, CDR2 YENEEA. The CDR3 has 14 residues. CDR3 sequence: CASKSSGGAYEQFF. DNA of the CDR3: TGTGCCAGCAAATCTAGCGGGGGGGCTTATGAGCAGTTCTTC.

The V and J genes are TRBV19 and TRBJ1-2; 9 positions match TRBD1. The CDR3 consists of 15 residues. Trimming removed 5 bases from V and 4 bases from J; junction bases left unmatched: 8. The germline V gene has CDR1 LNHDA and CDR2 SQIVND (reference sequence). The CDR3 reads CASSLGGQGGYGYTF. Written as DNA, the CDR3 is TGTGCCAGTAGTTTGGGGGGACAGGGAGGCTATGGCTACACCTTC.

This sequence joins TRBV18 and TRBJ2-5; D is ambiguous. V was shortened by 4 bases and J by 3 bases, with 6 bases between the two germline ends. The germline V gene has CDR1 KGHSH and CDR2 LQKENI. This CDR3 spans 12 amino acids. The CDR3 sequence is CASSLAEETQYF. For the CDR3, the DNA is TGTGCCAGCTCACTGGCAGAAGAGACCCAGTACTTC.

This chain joins TRBV2 and TRBJ1-2, with 8 bases aligning to TRBD1. The CDR3 is 13 amino acids. J lost 8 bases, V lost 7 bases, and 9 bases had no gene match. CDR1 is SNHLY and CDR2 is FYNNEI in the germline V gene. The chain's CDR3 is CASTTDRAWGYTF. DNA of the CDR3: TGTGCCAGCACCACGGACAGGGCCTGGGGCTACACCTTC.

This rearrangement joins TRBV14 to TRBJ2-1; 10 bases match TRBD2. CDR3 size: 17 residues. CDR1 SGHDN and CDR2 FVKESK come from the germline V gene. The trim removed 4 bases at V and 6 bases at J, leaving 12 bases unmatched. DNA of the CDR3: TGTGCCAGCAGCCTACGTCTCTTAAGCGGGGGGGCCAATGAGCAGTTCTTC. Encoded protein: CASSLRLLSGGANEQFF.

The sample holds one count of this clone. This chain uses TRBV5-1 with TRBJ2-3, with a tentative D call TRBD1 (5 bases). The CDR3 runs to 15 residues. Germline CDR1 and CDR2: SGHRS and YFSETQ. The germline V and J ends were trimmed by 4 bases and 1 base, with 13 bases remaining between them. The chain's CDR3 is CASSVAGPGTDTQYF. DNA for the CDR3: TGCGCCAGCAGCGTGGCAGGGCCGGGCACAGATACGCAGTATTTT.

V usage is TRBV7-9 and J usage is TRBJ2-5; tentatively, D is TRBD1 (6 bases). Trimming pared 5 bases from V and 1 base from J, leaving 17 bases between. Germline V lookup: CDR1 SEHNR, CDR2 FQNEAQ (reference sequence). The CDR3 is 16 amino acids. The CDR3 DNA follows: TGTGCCAGCAGCCTAGGCTTTTGGACAGTCCAAGAGACCCAGTACTTC. This gives the protein CASSLGFWTVQETQYF. The whole variable domain, remainder taken from reference TRBV7-9 and TRBJ2-5, is DTGVSQNPRHKITKRGQNVTFRCDPISEHNRLYWYRQTLGQGPEFLTYFQNEAQLEKSRLLSDRFSAERPKGSFSTLEIQRTEQGDSAMYLCASSLGFWTVQETQYFGPGTRLLVL.

The rearrangement links TRBV7-6 to TRBJ2-5; 7 nucleotides line up with TRBD2. The CDR3 length is 14 residues. The V segment lost 5 bases and the J segment 6 bases; nucleotides outside the gene matches: 9. CDR1 is SGHVS, CDR2 FNYEAQ, per germline. CDR3 in amino acids: CASSRGGEGKTQYF. The DNA of the CDR3 is TGTGCCAGCAGCCGGGGTGGGGAGGGGAAGACCCAGTACTTC.

CDR3 protein: CASTPPGTSGGLRLNEQFF. CDR3 coding DNA: TGTGCCAGCACTCCCCCGGGGACTAGCGGGGGGTTGAGGTTGAATGAGCAGTTCTTC. The V and J genes are TRBV7-9 and TRBJ2-1; 15 nucleotides align to TRBD2. The J segment lost 7 bases and the V segment lost 7 bases, leaving 17 bases of the junction unmatched. CDR3 length: 19 residues. Germline CDR1 and CDR2: SEHNR and FQNEAQ (reference sequence). Combining the CDR3 with reference TRBV7-9 and TRBJ2-1 gives the whole variable domain DTGVSQNPRHKITKRGQNVTFRCDPISEHNRLYWYRQTLGQGPEFLTYFQNEAQLEKSRLLSDRFSAERPKGSFSTLEIQRTEQGDSAMYLCASTPPGTSGGLRLNEQFFGPGTRLTVL.

J is TRBJ2-5 and V is TRBV29-1, with D possibly being TRBD1 (6 bases). Per germline, CDR1 SQVTM and CDR2 ANQGSEA. The CDR3 extends over 16 amino acids. V lost 7 bases and J 2 bases, leaving 23 bases between the germline ends. CDR3 DNA: TGCAGCGCCACCCCCCAGGGGCGGCAGCTACAAGAGACCCAGTACTTC. Its protein is CSATPQGRQLQETQYF.

The chain uses TRBV9 and TRBJ2-3, with 7 positions matching TRBD2. The V gene's germline CDR1 is SGDLS and CDR2 YYNGEE. J was trimmed by 4 bases and V by 3 bases; bases with no gene match: 2. The CDR3 has 13 amino acids. The CDR3 DNA reads as TGTGCCAGCAGCGGGGAGGGCCCAGATACGCAGTATTTT. Residues: CASSGEGPDTQYF.

This clone came up a few times. The chain recombines TRBV28 with TRBJ1-2; TRBD1 agrees at 9 bases. Germline V gene sequence: CDR1 MDHEN, CDR2 SYDVKM. The CDR3 loop spans 14 amino acids. The J segment lost 10 bases and the V segment lost 2 bases, leaving 8 bases of the junction unmatched. The CDR3 here is CASSLQVTGGDYTF. CDR3 sequence (DNA): TGTGCCAGCAGTTTACAGGTGACAGGGGGGGACTACACCTTC.

V usage is TRBV5-1 and J usage is TRBJ1-1; 7 positions agree with TRBD1. Germline V gene data show CDR1 as SGHRS and CDR2 as YFSETQ. J gave up 4 bases and V 0 bases, and 12 bases lay outside the gene matches. The CDR3 is made up of 17 amino acids. CDR3 amino acids: CASSLATGRATGTEAFF. Written as DNA, the CDR3 is TGCGCCAGCAGCTTGGCGACAGGGAGAGCCACTGGCACTGAAGCTTTCTTT.

V and J are TRBV7-6 and TRBJ2-3; possible D gene TRBD1, 6 bases. The V gene lost 4 bases and the J gene lost 2 bases, with 10 bases spanning the gap. This CDR3 region has 14 residues. Germline CDR1 SGHVS, CDR2 FNYEAQ. As DNA, the CDR3 is TGTGCCAGCAGCTCGGGACACAACACAGATACGCAGTATTTT. This translates into CASSSGHNTDTQYF.

Comments on this clone: Germline is not matched at one junction end, which may reflect a read error. The V call is TRBV7-9, the J call TRBJ1-6; D unclear. CDR1 and CDR2 (germline): SEHNR, FQNEAQ (reference sequence). CDR3 length: 12 amino acids. The CDR3 sequence is CSSSPAGAPLHF. The DNA of the CDR3 is TGTTCCAGCAGCCCAGCCGGAGCACCCCTCCACTTT. Looking up the rest from reference TRBV7-9 and TRBJ1-6 gives the full variable domain: DTGVSQNPRHKITKRGQNVTFRCDPISEHNRLYWYRQTLGQGPEFLTYFQNEAQLEKSRLLSDRFSAERPKGSFSTLEIQRTEQGDSAMYLCSSSPAGAPLHFGNGTRLTVT.

The rearrangement uses TRBV19 and TRBJ2-3, with no clear D. Germline V lookup: CDR1 LNHDA, CDR2 SQIVND (reference sequence). The CDR3 loop spans 16 amino acids. V was pared by 7 bases and J by 0 bases, with 17 bases between. This chain's CDR3 is CASTYRGYSSTDTQYF. In DNA, the CDR3 is TGTGCCAGTACTTATCGAGGCTACTCTAGCACAGATACGCAGTATTTT.

The chain is built from TRBV9 and TRBJ1-2, with D hard to call. Germline CDR1 SGDLS, CDR2 YYNGEE. The length of the CDR3 is 14 residues. Trimming removed 0 bases from V and 8 bases from J, with 14 bases in between. CDR3 in amino acids: CASSVGFSTEGYTF. The CDR3 DNA reads as TGTGCCAGCAGCGTAGGATTCAGTACCGAAGGCTACACCTTC.

Here the CDR3 DNA reads TGCAGCTCAGAAACAGGGGGCGAAGAGACCCAGTACTTC. Translating gives CSSETGGEETQYF. The rearrangement uses TRBV29-1 and TRBJ2-5; 9 positions match TRBD1. The CDR3 is made up of 13 amino acids. Trimming at V came to 8 bases and at J to 3 bases, leaving 7 bases not matched to a gene. Germline lookup yields CDR1 SQVTM and CDR2 ANQGSEA. Supplemented by reference TRBV29-1 and TRBJ2-5, the full variable domain reads SAVISQKPSRDICQRGTSLTIQCQVDSQVTMMFWYRQQPGQSLTLIATANQGSEATYESGFVIDKFPISRPNLTFSTLTVSNMSPEDSSIYLCSSETGGEETQYFGPGTRLLVL.

This clone has just one count. This chain links TRBV6-1 with TRBJ1-6; TRBD1 aligns across 9 bases. The CDR3 length is 15 residues. CDR1 and CDR2 (germline): MNHNS, SASEGT. After removal of 2 bases from V and 12 bases from J, the junction contained 8 bases not matched to a gene. CDR3 sequence (DNA): TGTGCCAGCAGTGAATTGGGACAGGGCCCGGGACCCCTCCACTTT. Its translation: CASSELGQGPGPLHF.

This chain links TRBV5-1 with TRBJ1-1, with D possibly matching TRBD1 (6 bases). CDR1 and CDR2 (germline): SGHRS, YFSETQ. V dropped 7 bases and J dropped 8 bases, with 15 bases sitting between them. This CDR3 comprises 12 residues. The CDR3 protein is CASGYREGEAFF. The CDR3 DNA reads as TGCGCCAGCGGATACAGGGAAGGAGAAGCTTTCTTT.

The chain uses TRBV25-1 and TRBJ1-2, with 7 bases identical to TRBD1. In germline, CDR1 is MGHDK, CDR2 SYGVNS. Trimming took 10 bases from V and 3 from J; bases not matched to a gene: 5. This CDR3 has 12 amino acids. The CDR3, as DNA: TGTGCCACCCGAGACAGGGACTATGGCTACACCTTC. It translates to CATRDRDYGYTF.

The CDR3 is CASSVASGQGATEAFF. The CDR3 nucleotides read TGTGCCAGCAGCGTAGCTTCGGGACAGGGGGCCACTGAAGCTTTCTTT. J is TRBJ1-1 and V is TRBV9; 12 bases are shared with TRBD1. CDR1 is SGDLS, CDR2 YYNGEE, per germline. J gave up 4 bases and V 0 bases, and 4 bases lay outside the gene matches. This CDR3 spans 16 amino acids.

V is TRBV27 and J is TRBJ1-5; no clear D gene. The CDR3 spans 14 residues. Germline lookup yields CDR1 MNHEY and CDR2 SMNVEV (reference sequence). V dropped 2 bases and J dropped 1 base, with 6 bases sitting between them. The CDR3 loop reads CASSLPGSNQPQHF. The CDR3 DNA follows: TGTGCCAGCAGTTTACCAGGAAGCAATCAGCCCCAGCATTTT.